The present entry profiles one T cell receptor beta chain with its context. The antigen remains unidentified. Libraries were prepared by immunoSEQ multiplex PCR; TCRdb keeps only in-frame clonotypes and omits some of them. Of some 110,000 clones listed, around 88% were seen once; the top ten hold approximately 4.9%. V shed 6 bases, J shed 7 bases, and the junction held 12 bases outside the gene matches. This CDR3 spans 14 amino acids. Per germline, CDR1 MDHEN and CDR2 SYDVKM. These data belong to a study of cytomegalovirus exposure and HLA in healthy donors. Study results and caveats: Altogether, 170 or so TCR beta chains were recorded as cytomegalovirus-associated. It was reportedly the case that the classifier diagnosed cytomegalovirus status with high specificity and sensitivity.

Donors were drawn from the approximately 110-subject validation cohort, separate from the roughly 670-subject first cohort. This clonotype originated in a man between 18 and 35 years old in good health and CMV-seronegative. V gene TRBV28 combines with J gene TRBJ2-7, with 7 bases lining up with TRBD2. Sequencing was carried out using PBMCs. The CDR3 DNA reads TGTGCCAGCAGCTTAGGGACCGAGCGGGGAGAGCAGTACTTC. Its translation is CASSLGTERGEQYF.